Below, 19 T cell receptor beta chains from the same sample are listed, as sequenced in a study of STAT5B mutations in CD4+ large granular lymphocyte leukemia. The protocol was immunoSEQ multiplex PCR, while the TCRdb copy is restricted to in-frame clones and leaves out a portion. The sample lists roughly 40,000 clones, approximately 88% occurring once. Sequencing was carried out using CD4+ T cells from blood buffy coats. The receptor set was obtained from a human donor in good health.

The chain combines TRBV5-6 with TRBJ2-7; no reliable D call. Germline assignment: CDR1 SGHDT and CDR2 YYEEEE. V lost 4 bases and J lost 5, with 10 bases in between. The CDR3 sequence is 12 residues long. CDR3 nucleotide sequence: TGTGCCAGCAGCCGAGGATTGCACGAGCAGTACTTC. The encoded protein is CASSRGLHEQYF.

The chain is built from TRBV11-2 and TRBJ2-1, with D possibly TRBD1 on 7 matching bases. The CDR3 covers 14 residues. Germline values: CDR1 SGHAT, CDR2 FQNNGV. V shed 5 bases and J shed 4 bases, with 12 bases lying between them. This chain's CDR3 is CASSHAGGYNEQFF. The CDR3 region has the DNA TGTGCCAGCAGCCACGCAGGGGGGTACAATGAGCAGTTCTTC.

V and J are TRBV7-6 and TRBJ2-1; tentatively, D is TRBD2 (6 bases). CDR3 length equals 14 residues. From germline, CDR1 is SGHVS and CDR2 FNYEAQ. Trimming stripped 3 bases from V and 10 bases from J, with 16 bases between. CDR3 sequence: CASSLRLERHEQFF. Here the CDR3 DNA reads TGTGCCAGCAGCTTGAGACTAGAGCGGCACGAGCAGTTCTTC.

The chain employs TRBV25-1 and TRBJ1-4, with 8 bases that match TRBD1. CDR3 length: 14 residues. Looked up from germline, CDR1 is MGHDK and CDR2 is SYGVNS. V lost 6 bases, J lost 4 bases, and 4 bases stayed unmatched. The CDR3 nucleotides are TGTGCCAGCAGGCCCACAGGGGGTAATGAAAAACTGTTTTTT. Translating it yields CASRPTGGNEKLFF.

This clone is a singleton in its sample. The chain is built from TRBV5-5 and TRBJ2-3; tentatively, D is TRBD1 (5 bases). The CDR3 runs to 13 residues. Germline CDR1 reads SGHKS; CDR2 reads YYEKEE (reference sequence). Trimming shortened V by 7 bases and J by 1 base, and 10 bases separated the two germline ends. In nucleotides, the CDR3 is TGTGCCAGCGCGGTAGGGGGCACAGATACGCAGTATTTT. This gives the protein CASAVGGTDTQYF.

The chain uses TRBV27 and TRBJ1-1; 8 bases fit TRBD1. Unmatched junction bases numbered 9, after V lost 5 bases and J lost 10 bases. The CDR3 contains 13 residues. Germline loops: CDR1 MNHEY, CDR2 SMNVEV (reference sequence). CDR3 sequence (DNA): TGTGCCAGCAGTGGCGGACAGGGAGGTAGAGCTTTCTTT. Amino acid sequence: CASSGGQGGRAFF.

This clone was seen a single time. The chain joins TRBV19 to TRBJ2-5; no definite D call. Trimming pared 7 bases from V and 7 bases from J, leaving 22 bases between. The CDR3 runs to 15 residues. CDR1 and CDR2 from the germline V gene are LNHDA and SQIVND (reference sequence). CDR3 loop: CASNQPGSGLGTQYF. The CDR3 nucleotides read TGTGCCAGTAACCAACCCGGGTCCGGCCTTGGGACCCAGTACTTC.

The count of this clone is one. The chain carries TRBV11-3 and TRBJ1-2, with D possibly matching TRBD1 (5 bases). This CDR3 comprises 12 residues. The V gene lost 5 bases and the J gene lost 6 bases, with 10 bases spanning the gap. Germline-derived CDR1 and CDR2 are SGHNT and YENEEA. This CDR3 is CASSLGTDGYTF. The CDR3 coding sequence is TGTGCCAGCAGCCTAGGGACGGATGGCTACACCTTC.

J is TRBJ1-4 and V is TRBV18; TRBD1 might be the D (5 bases). The CDR3 consists of 14 residues. Germline CDR1 is KGHSH and CDR2 is LQKENI. Between the trimmed V and J ends, which lost 2 bases and 3 bases, there was a span of 7 bases. The CDR3 is CASSPGGSNEKLFF. CDR3 coding DNA: TGTGCCAGCTCACCAGGGGGGTCTAATGAAAAACTGTTTTTT.

The V call is TRBV19, the J call TRBJ1-4; D unresolved. CDR3 length: 13 residues. From germline, CDR1 is LNHDA and CDR2 SQIVND (reference sequence). V lost 3 bases to trimming and J lost 7 bases, with 9 bases between them. This CDR3 is CASSIGGREKLFF. In nucleotides, the CDR3 is TGTGCCAGTAGTATCGGAGGACGTGAAAAACTGTTTTTT.

The chain is built from TRBV19 and TRBJ2-5; TRBD2 might be the D (5 bases). There are 12 residues in the CDR3. Per the germline V gene, CDR1 is LNHDA and CDR2 is SQIVND (reference sequence). Trimming left V 8 bases short and J 0 bases short, with 7 bases between. CDR3 DNA: TGTGCCAGTGGCGGGTACCAAGAGACCCAGTACTTC. Its protein is CASGGYQETQYF.

CDR3 protein: CASSYPENTEAFF. CDR3 nucleotides: TGTGCCAGCAGTTACCCGGAGAACACTGAAGCTTTCTTT. The V call is TRBV6-6, the J call TRBJ1-1; D ambiguous. The CDR3 runs to 13 residues. V shed 2 bases and J shed 1 base, with 5 bases lying between them. Germline-derived CDR1 and CDR2 are MNHNY and SVGAGI (reference sequence).

J is TRBJ1-3 and V is TRBV18; maybe TRBD1 (5 bases). Deletions cut 4 bases from V and 0 bases from J, with 13 bases between. Germline CDR1 and CDR2: KGHSH and LQKENI. CDR3 length: 16 amino acids. The CDR3 reads CASSQGPLDSGNTIYF. The CDR3 nucleotides are TGTGCCAGCTCACAGGGACCCCTGGACTCTGGAAACACCATATATTTT. Full variable domain (remainder filled in from reference TRBV18 and TRBJ1-3): NAGVMQNPRHLVRRRGQEARLRCSPMKGHSHVYWYRQLPEEGLKFMVYLQKENIIDESGMPKERFSAEFPKEGPSILRIQQVVRGDSAAYFCASSQGPLDSGNTIYFGEGSWLTVV.

This clone has a single count. The chain couples TRBV9 to TRBJ2-5; no reliable D call. This CDR3 has 14 residues. Germline V gene sequence: CDR1 SGDLS, CDR2 YYNGEE. Trimming shortened V by 1 base and J by 4 bases, and 11 bases separated the two germline ends. The CDR3 DNA reads as TGTGCCAGCAGCGTATCCCCCATGGGAGAGACCCAGTACTTC. Translation gives CASSVSPMGETQYF.

The gene calls are TRBV10-3 and TRBJ2-2, with 8 bases fitting TRBD2. The V gene's germline CDR1 is ENHRY and CDR2 SYGVKD. V lost 6 bases, J lost 0 bases, and 6 bases stayed unmatched. This CDR3 has 16 residues. The CDR3 DNA reads as TGTGCCATCAGAGATGCGGGGGGCCCGAACACCGGGGAGCTGTTTTTT. Amino acid sequence: CAIRDAGGPNTGELFF.

This clone occurred a few times. J is TRBJ1-5 and V is TRBV30; D is undetermined. CDR1 and CDR2 (germline): GTSNPN, SVGIG (reference sequence). Trimming left V 5 bases short and J 3 bases short, with 14 bases between. The CDR3 extends over 14 amino acids. The CDR3 protein is CAWLIGPNNQPQHF. CDR3 coding DNA: TGTGCCTGGTTAATTGGACCGAACAATCAGCCCCAGCATTTT.

This sequence joins TRBV15 and TRBJ1-2; 9 bases agree with TRBD1. The V segment lost 1 base and the J segment 2 bases; nucleotides outside the gene matches: 5. This CDR3 has 16 residues. In germline, CDR1 is LNHNV, CDR2 YYDKDF (reference sequence). CDR3 sequence reads: CATSRAGTGKNYGYTF. The DNA of the CDR3 is TGTGCCACCAGCAGAGCCGGGACAGGGAAAAACTATGGCTACACCTTC.

This clone turned up a few times. This chain uses TRBV30 with TRBJ2-7; weak D call: TRBD2 (5 bases). Per the germline V gene, CDR1 is GTSNPN and CDR2 is SVGIG (reference sequence). This CDR3 spans 12 amino acids. As DNA, the CDR3 is TGTGCTTACGGACTGAGCTCCTACGAGCAGTACTTC. It yields the protein CAYGLSSYEQYF.

The rearrangement joins TRBV6-1 to TRBJ2-5; 14 bases are shared with TRBD2. The V gene's germline CDR1 is MNHNS and CDR2 SASEGT. V trimming: 3 bases; J trimming: 2 bases; junction bases outside the gene matches: 5. This CDR3 comprises 17 residues. The CDR3, as DNA: TGTGCCAGCAGTGACAACGGACTAGCGGGGGGACAAGAGACCCAGTACTTC. This codes for CASSDNGLAGGQETQYF.